Listed below are T cell receptor beta chains from one sample, sequenced in a study of control samples from healthy donors and cancer patients. Here immunoSEQ multiplex PCR was the method, and the copy in TCRdb shows in-frame clones only, minus some. The table lists about 150,000 clones, approximately 94% of them singletons. Sequenced: blood. The receptors were sampled from a man aged 35-49 years in good health. Each CDR3 is given with its conserved first and last residue. Fields, in order: J gene, V gene, CDR3 protein.

J: TRBJ2-3; V: TRBV25-1; CDR3: CASSEWGRTDTQYF
J: TRBJ1-4; V: TRBV7-9; CDR3: CASSVMDREYATNEKLFF
J: TRBJ1-5; V: TRBV5-8; CDR3: CASSLDGQNHYQPQHF
J: TRBJ1-1; V: TRBV5-1; CDR3: CASSLSPELYTEAFF
J: TRBJ2-7; V: TRBV28; CDR3: CASSSGEVGSYEQYF
J: TRBJ1-1; V: TRBV19; CDR3: CASSIRLNTEAFF
J: TRBJ1-2; V: TRBV4-3; CDR3: CASSQDLTGDYGYTF
J: TRBJ1-1; V: TRBV12-3/TRBV12-4; CDR3: CASTADGLGEAFF
J: TRBJ2-1; V: TRBV6-5; CDR3: CASSQGGNDNEQFF
J: TRBJ1-4; V: TRBV7-9; CDR3: CASSLGGQGLEKLFF
J: TRBJ1-5; V: TRBV2; CDR3: CASSAIGEGWGQPQHF
J: TRBJ1-3; V: TRBV11-2; CDR3: CASSPRMTGENTIYF
J: TRBJ1-1; V: TRBV30; CDR3: CAWSDRTGWGEAFF
J: TRBJ1-3; V: TRBV5-8; CDR3: CASRLYGGNTIYF
J: TRBJ2-5; V: TRBV24-1; CDR3: CATSEAVQETQYF
J: TRBJ1-1; V: TRBV28; CDR3: CATRTMNTEAFF
J: TRBJ1-4; V: TRBV6-6; CDR3: CASSPRGRARGHEKLFF
J: TRBJ1-1; V: TRBV24-1; CDR3: CATSDPPTGEGNTEAFF
J: TRBJ1-1; V: TRBV9; CDR3: CASSPPIFGAFF
J: TRBJ1-2; V: TRBV2; CDR3: CASKDRSFIYGYTF
J: TRBJ1-2; V: TRBV3-1/TRBV3-2; CDR3: CASSPTTRDYGYTF
J: TRBJ2-3; V: TRBV5-1; CDR3: CASSLDSEITDTQYF
J: TRBJ2-7; V: TRBV19; CDR3: CASSPGRAYEQYF
J: TRBJ1-6; V: TRBV6-5; CDR3: CASSYQGTSPLHF
J: TRBJ1-2; V: TRBV19; CDR3: CASSRWAIANYGYTF
J: TRBJ1-4; V: TRBV7-2; CDR3: CASSLAPGEKLFF
J: TRBJ1-1; V: TRBV6-5; CDR3: CATRGSKSGRTEAFF
J: TRBJ2-3; V: TRBV7-2; CDR3: CASSLGVGSTDTQYF
J: TRBJ1-1; V: TRBV5-1; CDR3: CASSLGISGGNTEAFF
J: TRBJ1-1; V: TRBV7-8; CDR3: CASSLVKGMNTEAFF
J: TRBJ1-2; V: TRBV7-9; CDR3: CASSRMTAATDGYTF
J: TRBJ1-2; V: TRBV28; CDR3: CASSLPQQGRNGYTF
J: TRBJ1-2; V: TRBV24-1; CDR3: CATSDTRQGDGYTF
J: TRBJ2-1; V: TRBV7-6; CDR3: CASGGSSYNEQFF
J: TRBJ2-3; V: TRBV19; CDR3: CASSIEGVSTDTQYF
J: TRBJ1-1; V: TRBV4-1; CDR3: CASSQGVGAWGAFF
J: TRBJ1-4; V: TRBV30; CDR3: CAWSIQGVEKLFF
J: TRBJ2-7; V: TRBV7-2; CDR3: CASSLTITAGPREQYF
J: TRBJ2-3; V: TRBV3-1/TRBV3-2; CDR3: CASSQAVWEDTQYF
J: TRBJ1-1; V: TRBV6-2/TRBV6-3; CDR3: CASSKGQGYTEAFF
J: TRBJ2-5; V: TRBV4-1; CDR3: CASSQTPQGRNGTQYF
J: TRBJ1-6; V: TRBV5-1; CDR3: CASSSTPHSYSPLHF
J: TRBJ2-7; V: TRBV2; CDR3: CASRLAGGVYEQYF
J: TRBJ2-1; V: TRBV27; CDR3: CASSLWRGDYNEQFF
J: TRBJ1-1; V: TRBV2; CDR3: CASSYRGMNTEAFF
J: TRBJ2-2; V: TRBV7-3; CDR3: CASSLSPITEGSGELFF
J: TRBJ2-7; V: TRBV27; CDR3: CASSSGQGAYEQYF
J: TRBJ1-6; V: TRBV7-9; CDR3: CASSGHREENSPLHF
J: TRBJ1-4; V: TRBV4-1; CDR3: CASSQEIPKELFF
J: TRBJ1-4; V: TRBV5-1; CDR3: CASSAGTGDEKLFF
J: TRBJ1-3; V: TRBV28; CDR3: CASSFWSGSSGNTIYF
J: TRBJ1-1; V: TRBV29-1; CDR3: CTRGVTEAFF
J: TRBJ1-5; V: TRBV28; CDR3: CASSLTGNNQPQHF
J: TRBJ1-2; V: TRBV2; CDR3: CASSDGGGYGYTF